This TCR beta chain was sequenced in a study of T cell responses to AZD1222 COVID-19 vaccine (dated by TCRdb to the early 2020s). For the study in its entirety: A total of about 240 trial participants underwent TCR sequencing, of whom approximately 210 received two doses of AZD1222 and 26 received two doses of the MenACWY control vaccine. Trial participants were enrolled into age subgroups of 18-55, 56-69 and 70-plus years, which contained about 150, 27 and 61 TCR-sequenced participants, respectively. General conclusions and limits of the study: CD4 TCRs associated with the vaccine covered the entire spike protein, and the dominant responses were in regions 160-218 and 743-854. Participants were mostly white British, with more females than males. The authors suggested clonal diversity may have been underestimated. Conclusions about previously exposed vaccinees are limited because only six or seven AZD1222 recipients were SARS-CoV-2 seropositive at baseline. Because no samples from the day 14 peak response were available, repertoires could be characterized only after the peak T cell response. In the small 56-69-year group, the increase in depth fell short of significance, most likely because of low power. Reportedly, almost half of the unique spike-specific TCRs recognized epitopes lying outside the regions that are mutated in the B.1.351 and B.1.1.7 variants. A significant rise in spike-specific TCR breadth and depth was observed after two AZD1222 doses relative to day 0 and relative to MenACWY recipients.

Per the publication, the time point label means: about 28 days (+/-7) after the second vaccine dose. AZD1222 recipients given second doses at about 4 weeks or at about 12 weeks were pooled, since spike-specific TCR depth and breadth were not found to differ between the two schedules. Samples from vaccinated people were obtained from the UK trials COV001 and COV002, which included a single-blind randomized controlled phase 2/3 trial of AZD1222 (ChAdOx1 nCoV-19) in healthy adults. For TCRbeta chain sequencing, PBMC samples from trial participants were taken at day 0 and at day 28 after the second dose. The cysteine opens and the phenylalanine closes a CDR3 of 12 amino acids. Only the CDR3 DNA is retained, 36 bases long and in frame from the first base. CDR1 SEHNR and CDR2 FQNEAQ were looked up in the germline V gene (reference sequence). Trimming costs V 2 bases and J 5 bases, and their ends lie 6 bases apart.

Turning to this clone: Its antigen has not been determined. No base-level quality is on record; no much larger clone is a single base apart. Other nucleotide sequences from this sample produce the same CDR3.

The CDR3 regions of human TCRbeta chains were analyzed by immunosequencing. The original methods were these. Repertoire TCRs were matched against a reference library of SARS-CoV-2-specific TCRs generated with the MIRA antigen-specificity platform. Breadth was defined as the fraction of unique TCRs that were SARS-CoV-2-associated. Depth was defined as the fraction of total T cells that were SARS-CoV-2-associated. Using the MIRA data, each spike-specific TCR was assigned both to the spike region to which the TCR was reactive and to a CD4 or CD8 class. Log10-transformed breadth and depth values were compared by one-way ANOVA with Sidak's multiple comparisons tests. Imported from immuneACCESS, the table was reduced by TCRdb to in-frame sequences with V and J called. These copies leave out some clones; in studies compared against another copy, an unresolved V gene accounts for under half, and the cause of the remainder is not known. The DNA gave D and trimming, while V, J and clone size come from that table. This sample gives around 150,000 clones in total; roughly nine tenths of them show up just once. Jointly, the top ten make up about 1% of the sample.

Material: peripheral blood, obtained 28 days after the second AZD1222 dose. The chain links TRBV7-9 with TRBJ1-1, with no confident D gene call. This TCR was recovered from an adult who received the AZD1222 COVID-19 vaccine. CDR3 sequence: CASSLLDTEAFF. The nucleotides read TGTGCCAGCAGCTTACTGGATACTGAAGCTTTCTTT.